The 10 T cell receptor beta chains reported below all come from one sample, sequenced in a study of blood T cell repertoires in COVID-19 (TCRdb year 2020). The library came from the immunoSEQ multiplex PCR assay. TCRdb obtained this table from immuneACCESS and retained in-frame rearrangements with V and J assigned. These tables miss some clones; where compared with another copy, unresolved V genes account for less than half of the shortfall, and the remainder is unexplained. Across this sample there are about 52,000 clones, with 85% to 90% seen only once. Jointly, the top ten make up around 13% of the sample. Sequencing was carried out using peripheral blood. The receptors originated from a man in his 70s with acute or convalescent COVID-19.

The chain is built from TRBV10-2 and TRBJ1-2; 8 bases are a match to TRBD1. Germline CDR1 reads WSHSY; CDR2 reads SAAADI. The CDR3 loop spans 14 amino acids. Germline trimming cut 6 bases from V and 5 bases from J; bases unmatched to any gene: 8. Here the CDR3 reads CASREGQAGYGYTF. The CDR3 region has the DNA TGCGCCAGCAGGGAGGGACAGGCGGGATATGGCTACACCTTC.

The J gene is TRBJ2-3, the V gene TRBV28; TRBD2 matches 7 bases. V trimming: 7 bases; J trimming: 2 bases; junction bases outside the gene matches: 6. The CDR3 has 14 residues. The germline V gene has CDR1 MDHEN and CDR2 SYDVKM. The CDR3 sequence is CASKVAGDTDTQYF. The DNA for the CDR3 is TGTGCCAGCAAGGTGGCGGGAGACACAGATACGCAGTATTTT.

CDR3 nucleotides: TGTGCCAGCAGTTTGGTGACAGATAATGGCTACACCTTC. Translating gives CASSLVTDNGYTF. The chain joins TRBV28 to TRBJ1-2, with D possibly being TRBD1 (5 bases). Trimming took off 3 bases at V and 6 bases at J, with 11 bases between the two ends. The CDR3 has 13 amino acids. Germline CDR1 is MDHEN and CDR2 is SYDVKM.

Only a few counts were recorded for this clone. The V and J genes are TRBV18 and TRBJ2-7, with TRBD1 matching over 10 bases. V was clipped by 5 bases and J by 6 bases; unmatched bases: 10. The CDR3 totals 15 residues. From germline, CDR1 is KGHSH and CDR2 LQKENI. The DNA for the CDR3 is TGTGCCAGCTCAAAGGGACAGGGGTATCTCTCCGAGCAGTACGTC. Translated: CASSKGQGYLSEQYV.

This clone was counted a single time. The chain has TRBV5-5 and TRBJ2-3, with 7 bases lining up with TRBD1. The J segment lost 4 bases and the V segment lost 4 bases, leaving 3 bases of the junction unmatched. Germline-derived CDR1 and CDR2 are SGHKS and YYEKEE (reference sequence). The CDR3 has 13 residues. As DNA, the CDR3 is TGTGCCAGCAGCCACAGGGGAGCAGATACGCAGTATTTT. Translation: CASSHRGADTQYF.

V gene TRBV7-2 combines with J gene TRBJ2-1; 9 bases are shared with TRBD2. This CDR3 region has 16 residues. Losses at the gene ends were 0 bases for V and 6 bases for J; bases not matched to a gene: 6. The germline gives CDR1 SGHTA, CDR2 FQGNSA. CDR3 nucleotides: TGTGCCAGCAGCTTAGCGGCGGCTAGCGGGATCAATGAGCAGTTCTTC. Its translation: CASSLAAASGINEQFF.

This clone showed up just once. The chain carries TRBV30 and TRBJ2-3; a weak D match, TRBD2 (5 bases). Germline V lookup: CDR1 GTSNPN, CDR2 SVGIG (reference sequence). V was clipped by 4 bases and J by 5 bases, with 16 bases between them. CDR3 length: 14 amino acids. The CDR3 protein is CAWKEWESVDTQYF. DNA of the CDR3: TGTGCCTGGAAGGAGTGGGAGTCAGTAGATACGCAGTATTTT.

This chain links TRBV11-2 with TRBJ1-2; D is possibly TRBD1 (6 bases). From germline, CDR1 is SGHAT and CDR2 FQNNGV. This CDR3 has 15 residues. The V end lost 5 bases, the J end lost 2 bases, and 15 bases lay between the germline ends. The CDR3 sequence: CASSAPGASNYGYTF. The CDR3 bases are TGTGCCAGCAGCGCCCCAGGGGCATCAAACTATGGCTACACCTTC. The full variable domain, its missing parts supplied by reference TRBV11-2 and TRBJ1-2, is EAGVAQSPRYKIIEKRQSVAFWCNPISGHATLYWYQQILGQGPKLLIQFQNNGVVDDSQLPKDRFSAERLKGVDSTLKIQPAKLEDSAVYLCASSAPGASNYGYTFGSGTRLTVV.

This rearrangement joins TRBV7-7 to TRBJ2-1; no reliable D call. The CDR3 sequence is 13 residues long. CDR1 SSHAT and CDR2 FNYEAQ come from the germline V gene (reference sequence). Trimming pared 1 base from V and 6 bases from J, leaving 7 bases between. CDR3 DNA: TGTGCCAGCAGCTTAGGAATGAGCAATGAGCAGTTCTTC. As protein: CASSLGMSNEQFF.

This clone has only one observation. The CDR3 DNA sequence: TGTGCCACCTCCCCTACGGAGGGGTTCACAGATACGCAGTATTTT. It translates to CATSPTEGFTDTQYF. The V call is TRBV24-1, the J call TRBJ2-3, with D perhaps matching TRBD2 (6 bases). Trimming cost V 9 bases and J 2 bases, with 17 bases left between them. Germline V gene lookup returns CDR1 KGHDR and CDR2 SFDVKD. The CDR3 loop spans 15 amino acids.